In its sample, the clone carrying this TCR beta chain was seen once. The sample carries other DNA sequences with the same CDR3. This sample was taken from a study of blood T cell repertoires in COVID-19. The CDR3 runs 13 residues. Germline-derived CDR1 and CDR2 are SGHRS and YFSETQ. V shed 3 bases, J shed 3 bases, and the junction held 1 base outside the gene matches. Here immunoSEQ multiplex PCR was the method, and the copy in TCRdb shows in-frame clones only, minus some. The sample has some 95,000 clones, roughly 85% seen once. The clonotype was recovered from a man aged 70 or older with acute or convalescent COVID-19. This chain connects TRBV5-1 to TRBJ1-1, with 8 bases lining up with TRBD1. Source material: peripheral blood. The CDR3 DNA follows: TGCGCCAGCAGCTGGGGACAGGACACTGAAGCTTTCTTT. It encodes CASSWGQDTEAFF.